The following is a T cell receptor (beta chain) sequence with its context. Its antigen remains unidentified. This was a deep-level run. Method: immunoSEQ multiplex PCR; TCRdb's copy keeps in-frame clones and lacks some. The sample lists roughly 2.5 million clones, roughly 92% occurring once. The data are from a study of shared clonotypes between healthy human individuals. Study-wide results and caveats: In having few donors, the study represented limited genetic and exposure-history diversity.

The CDR3 loop spans 17 amino acids. Germline V gene data show CDR1 as LNHNV and CDR2 as YYDKDF (reference sequence). V shed 0 bases and J shed 3 bases, with 14 bases lying between them. The gene calls are TRBV15 and TRBJ2-2, with unresolved D. The sequenced material came from naive CD4+ T cells sorted from blood. The subset here: CD45RA+ positively selected. This clonotype was obtained from a man aged 18 to 29 in good health. The CDR3 coding sequence is TGTGCCACCAGCAGAGATCTCGGGTTTTCGGACACCGGGGAGCTGTTTTTT. As protein: CATSRDLGFSDTGELFF.